This T cell receptor (beta chain) comes out of a study of T cell responses to AZD1222 COVID-19 vaccine. Study-wide points: The study found vaccine-associated CD4 TCRs spanning spike, dominant at 160-218 and 743-854. Seropositivity was recorded at baseline in only 6 or 7 AZD1222 recipients. Most donors were white British and more were female, and clonal diversity was possibly underestimated.

On this clone: The antigen remains undetermined. A junction boundary mismatches the germline segment, possibly from a read error.

This CDR3 contains 15 residues. Germline lookup yields CDR1 MNHEY and CDR2 SVGAGI. Assay used: immunoSEQ multiplex PCR; TCRdb lists only in-frame clones, some missing. The sample contains 140,000 or so clones, 88% of which appear only once. The sequence was collected from an adult who received the AZD1222 COVID-19 vaccine. The source was peripheral blood, collected 28 days after the second AZD1222 dose. The chain couples TRBV6-5 to TRBJ2-1, with TRBD1 identical over 9 bases. The CDR3 sequence: CAAVLRTGVYSEQFF. DNA for the CDR3: TGTGCCGCAGTATTGAGGACAGGGGTGTACAGTGAGCAGTTCTTC.